This T cell receptor (beta chain) was sequenced for a study of T cells in Graves' hyperthyroidism and ophthalmopathy. Researchers took RNA transcripts and amplified the TCR beta CDR3 regions from them. TCR CDR3 underwent first-round RT-PCR with the HTBI primer set. TCRdb ran MiXCR on the multiplex PCR reads and lists one entry per CDR3 protein. The sample yields about 420,000 distinct CDR3 sequences, roughly 15% seen once. The trim removed 1 base at V and 5 bases at J, leaving 6 bases unmatched. The CDR3 is 16 residues long. Germline V gene sequence: CDR1 DFQATT, CDR2 SNEGSKA (reference sequence). With a duration under 2 months, the hyperthyroidism was newly diagnosed in patients aged 18 to 65. This clonotype was counted at least ten times. Its antigen is not identified. The study's findings and limits: Blood also held most thyroid clonotypes expanded beyond 0.001.

The sequenced sample was blood. The clonotype was recovered from a young woman with Graves' hyperthyroidism. This chain uses TRBV20-1 with TRBJ2-5, with 14 bases fitting TRBD2. The CDR3 DNA sequence: TGCAGTGCTAGAGGACTAGCGGGAGGGCCCCCGGAGACCCAGTACTTC. This gives the protein CSARGLAGGPPETQYF.